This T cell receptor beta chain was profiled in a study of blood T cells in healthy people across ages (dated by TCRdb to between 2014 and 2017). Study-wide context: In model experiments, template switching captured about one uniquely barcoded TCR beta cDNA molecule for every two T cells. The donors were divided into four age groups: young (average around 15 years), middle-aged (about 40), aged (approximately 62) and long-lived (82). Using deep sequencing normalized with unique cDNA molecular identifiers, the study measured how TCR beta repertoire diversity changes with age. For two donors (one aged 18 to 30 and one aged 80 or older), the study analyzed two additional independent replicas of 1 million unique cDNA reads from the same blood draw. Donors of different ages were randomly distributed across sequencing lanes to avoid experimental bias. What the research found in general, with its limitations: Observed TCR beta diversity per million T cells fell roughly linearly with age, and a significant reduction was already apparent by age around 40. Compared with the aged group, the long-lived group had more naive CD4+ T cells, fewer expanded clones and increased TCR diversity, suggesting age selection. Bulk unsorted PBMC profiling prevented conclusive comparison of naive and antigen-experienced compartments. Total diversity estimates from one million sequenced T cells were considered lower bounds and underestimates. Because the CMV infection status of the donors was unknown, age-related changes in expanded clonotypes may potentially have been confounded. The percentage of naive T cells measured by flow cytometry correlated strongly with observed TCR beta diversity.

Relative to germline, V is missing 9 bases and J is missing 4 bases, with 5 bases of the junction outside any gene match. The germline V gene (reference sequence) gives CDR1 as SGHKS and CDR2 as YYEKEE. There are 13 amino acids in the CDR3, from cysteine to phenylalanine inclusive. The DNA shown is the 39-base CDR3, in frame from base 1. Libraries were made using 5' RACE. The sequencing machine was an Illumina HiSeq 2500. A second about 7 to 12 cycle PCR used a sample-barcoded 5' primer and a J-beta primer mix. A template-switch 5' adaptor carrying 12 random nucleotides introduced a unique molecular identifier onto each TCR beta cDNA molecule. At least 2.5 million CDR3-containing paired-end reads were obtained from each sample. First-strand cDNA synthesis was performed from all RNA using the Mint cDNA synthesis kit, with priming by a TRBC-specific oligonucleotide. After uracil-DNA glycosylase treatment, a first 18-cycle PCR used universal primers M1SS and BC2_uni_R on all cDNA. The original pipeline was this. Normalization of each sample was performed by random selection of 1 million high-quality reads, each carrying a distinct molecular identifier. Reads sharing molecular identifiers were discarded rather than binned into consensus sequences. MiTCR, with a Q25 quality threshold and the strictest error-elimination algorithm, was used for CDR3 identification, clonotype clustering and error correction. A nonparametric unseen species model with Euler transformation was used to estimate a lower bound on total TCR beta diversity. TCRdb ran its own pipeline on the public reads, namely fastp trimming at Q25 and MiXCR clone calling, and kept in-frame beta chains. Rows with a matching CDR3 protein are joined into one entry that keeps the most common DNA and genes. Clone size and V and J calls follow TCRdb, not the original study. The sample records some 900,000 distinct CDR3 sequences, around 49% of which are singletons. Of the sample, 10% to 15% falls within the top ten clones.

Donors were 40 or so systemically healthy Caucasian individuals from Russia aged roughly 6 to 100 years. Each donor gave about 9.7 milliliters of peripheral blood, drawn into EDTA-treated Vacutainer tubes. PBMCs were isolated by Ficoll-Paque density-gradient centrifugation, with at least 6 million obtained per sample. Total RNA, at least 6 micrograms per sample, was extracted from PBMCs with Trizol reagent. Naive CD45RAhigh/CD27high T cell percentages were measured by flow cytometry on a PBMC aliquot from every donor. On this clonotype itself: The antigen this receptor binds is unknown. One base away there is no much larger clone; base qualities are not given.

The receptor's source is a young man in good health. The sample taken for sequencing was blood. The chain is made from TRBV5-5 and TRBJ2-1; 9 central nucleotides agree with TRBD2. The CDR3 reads CATNSGGYNEQFF. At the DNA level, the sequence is TGTGCCACCAATAGCGGGGGTTACAATGAGCAGTTCTTC.